This TCR beta chain was found in a study of identical twins. A template switching step contributed a universal primer site, while unique molecular identifiers were present in the cDNA. TCRdb processed the 5' RACE reads anew with MiXCR; each CDR3 protein has one entry. The sample holds about 520,000 distinct CDR3 sequences; around 20% are singletons and the top ten take around 1%. Study-level points and caveats: Cross-sectional statistical analysis was relied on for the conclusions, without the same donors being followed. Weaker excess twin sharing was observed in beta out-of-frame sequences.

A few counts support this clonotype. What it binds is not known. Germline CDR1 and CDR2: DFQATT and SNEGSKA (reference sequence). Germline trimming cut 4 bases from V and 5 bases from J; bases unmatched to any gene: 13. The CDR3 is 15 residues long. These data were likewise used in another study, on T cells expressing NK-cell markers. That paper notes: These clonotypes also led the CD3+CD56-NKG2C+ fraction in a few donors.

This sequence was found in a woman between 18 and 30 years old in good health. The V gene is TRBV20-1, the J gene TRBJ2-5; 7 bases align to TRBD2. The source material was CD4+ T cells sorted from blood. Here the CDR3 DNA reads TGCAGTGCTAAACCCCCGGTAATGGGGGGGGAGACCCAGTACTTC. Its protein product is CSAKPPVMGGETQYF.